Sequencing of this T cell receptor beta chain was carried out in a study of blood T cell repertoires in COVID-19. Authors' methods: How many nucleated cells were present was estimated from reference gene primer amplification. Profiling relied on immunoSEQ multiplex PCR, and the TCRdb table lists in-frame clones only, not all of them. That table gives V, J and clone size, and the DNA gave D and trimming. Of around 120,000 clones in the sample, around 81% were seen once. CDR3 length: 11 residues. The germline V and J ends were trimmed by 5 bases and 4 bases, with 8 bases remaining between them. Germline assignment: CDR1 GTSNPN and CDR2 SVGIG (reference sequence).

The chain employs TRBV30 and TRBJ2-5; no firm D call. This sequence was found in a man in his 70s with acute or convalescent COVID-19. Specimen: peripheral blood. CDR3 in DNA: TGTGCCTGGGACTCAGGAGAGACCCAGTACTTC. Its translation is CAWDSGETQYF.